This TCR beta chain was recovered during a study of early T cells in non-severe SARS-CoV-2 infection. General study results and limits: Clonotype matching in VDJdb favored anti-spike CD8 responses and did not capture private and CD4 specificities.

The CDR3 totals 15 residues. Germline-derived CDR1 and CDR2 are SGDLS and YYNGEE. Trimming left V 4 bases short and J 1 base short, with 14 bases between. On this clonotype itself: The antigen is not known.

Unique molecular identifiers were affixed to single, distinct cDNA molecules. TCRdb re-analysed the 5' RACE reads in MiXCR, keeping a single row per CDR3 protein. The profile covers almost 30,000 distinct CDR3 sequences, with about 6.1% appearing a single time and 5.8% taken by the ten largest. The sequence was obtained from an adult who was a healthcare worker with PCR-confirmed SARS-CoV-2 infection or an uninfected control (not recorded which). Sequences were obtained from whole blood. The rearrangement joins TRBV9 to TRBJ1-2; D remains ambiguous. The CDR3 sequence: CASSPTWAGNYGYTF. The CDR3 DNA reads TGTGCCAGCAGCCCCACATGGGCCGGTAACTATGGCTACACCTTC.